The sequence of this T cell receptor beta chain was determined in a study of T cells in localized non-small cell lung cancer. This clone showed up just a few times. As yet, its antigen is unknown. Study results and limitations: Longer overall survival associated with higher blood T cell density; shorter survival with higher adjacent-lung clonality. Uninvolved adjacent lung, not tumor, had the highest T cell clonality.

The CDR3 has 11 amino acids. The germline V and J ends were trimmed by 6 bases and 3 bases, with 5 bases remaining between them. Germline V gives CDR1 SNHLY, CDR2 FYNNEI. The protocol was immunoSEQ multiplex PCR, while the TCRdb copy is restricted to in-frame clones and leaves out a portion. Among tens of thousands of clones listed, around 83% were seen once. The sample here was PBMCs, taken before any cancer treatment. The J gene is TRBJ1-2, the V gene TRBV2; D remains unclear. The clonotype comes from a man aged 40-75 years with stage II lung adenocarcinoma. The CDR3 reads CASRGYYGYTF. The CDR3 nucleotides are TGTGCCAGCAGGGGGTACTATGGCTACACCTTC.